Presented here are 14 T cell receptor beta chains from one specimen sequenced in a study of cytomegalovirus exposure and HLA in healthy donors. Primers for the PCR totalled 60 Vbeta and 13 Jbeta. The protocol was immunoSEQ multiplex PCR, while the TCRdb copy is restricted to in-frame clones and leaves out a portion. The sample carries over 80,000 clones, roughly four fifths recorded once. Material for sequencing was PBMCs. Receptor source: a man aged 40-49 years in good health and CMV-seronegative.

The chain couples TRBV19 to TRBJ2-1; tentatively, D is TRBD2 (5 bases). Germline V gene data show CDR1 as LNHDA and CDR2 as SQIVND (reference sequence). This CDR3 spans 14 amino acids. The V end was cut by 8 bases, the J end by 0 bases, with 11 bases between. CDR3: CASGEGSSYNEQFF. The DNA for the CDR3 is TGTGCCAGTGGGGAAGGGAGCTCCTACAATGAGCAGTTCTTC.

The genes are TRBV27 and TRBJ2-3; 8 bases are shared with TRBD1. The CDR3 totals 17 residues. The V and J ends lost 10 bases and 2 bases, in that order; junction bases with no gene match: 17. The V gene's germline CDR1 is MNHEY and CDR2 SMNVEV (reference sequence). In DNA form, the CDR3 reads TGTGCCACTAGACAGGGGCAATTTCATAAAATCACAGATACGCAGTATTTT. It encodes CATRQGQFHKITDTQYF.

The chain carries TRBV19 and TRBJ2-7; D is perhaps TRBD2 (5 bases). V lost 6 bases to trimming and J lost 2 bases, with 5 bases between them. The CDR3 is made up of 11 amino acids. CDR1 and CDR2 (germline): LNHDA, SQIVND (reference sequence). The CDR3 region has the DNA TGTGCCAGTAGCGGGGCCTACGAGCAGTACTTC. Residues: CASSGAYEQYF. Variable domain in full (rest from reference TRBV19 and TRBJ2-7): DGGITQSPKYLFRKEGQNVTLSCEQNLNHDAMYWYRQDPGQGLRLIYYSQIVNDFQKGDIAEGYSVSREKKESFPLTVTSAQKNPTAFYLCASSGAYEQYFGPGTRLTVT.

The rearrangement links TRBV11-2 to TRBJ2-7; D uncertain. The V gene lost 0 bases and the J gene lost 4 bases, with 7 bases spanning the gap. Germline loops: CDR1 SGHAT, CDR2 FQNNGV. The CDR3 spans 13 residues. CDR3 in DNA: TGTGCCAGCAGCTTAGATTTCGGGTACGAGCAGTACTTC. Amino acids: CASSLDFGYEQYF.

The chain combines TRBV4-2 with TRBJ2-3; TRBD2 matches 8 bases. Per germline, CDR1 LGHNA and CDR2 YNFKEQ. The CDR3 sequence is 17 residues long. V shed 0 bases, J shed 6 bases, and the junction held 11 bases outside the gene matches. Written as DNA, the CDR3 is TGTGCCAGCAGCCAAGAAGTAGCGGGGAACCAATGGGATACGCAGTATTTT. Translation gives CASSQEVAGNQWDTQYF.

V is TRBV6-1 and J is TRBJ2-7; the D gene is possibly TRBD1 (5 bases). The V and J ends lost 3 bases and 3 bases respectively, with 12 bases between them. Germline V gives CDR1 MNHNS, CDR2 SASEGT. The CDR3 runs 14 residues. In DNA, the CDR3 is TGTGCCAGCAGTGATCTAAGGGGTATCTACGAGCAGTACTTC. This sequence encodes CASSDLRGIYEQYF.

The J gene is TRBJ1-6, the V gene TRBV10-3; the match to TRBD1 covers 8 bases. Germline loops: CDR1 ENHRY, CDR2 SYGVKD. This CDR3 comprises 14 residues. The V gene end was trimmed by 4 bases and the J gene end by 9 bases; junction bases not matched to a gene: 5. CDR3 nucleotides: TGTGCCATCAGTGGAACAGGGGGGCCTTCACCCCTCCACTTT. Translation: CAISGTGGPSPLHF.

This clone rates as medium-sized (0.01 to 0.1%). This chain uses TRBV19 with TRBJ1-1, with unresolved D. This CDR3 has 15 residues. V was cut by 5 bases and J by 0 bases, with 13 bases left in between. Looked up from germline, CDR1 is LNHDA and CDR2 is SQIVND (reference sequence). The CDR3 loop is CASSATFQMNTEAFF. The CDR3 bases are TGTGCCAGTAGTGCCACCTTTCAGATGAACACTGAAGCTTTCTTT.

The chain recombines TRBV10-3 with TRBJ2-5, with D perhaps matching TRBD1 (5 bases). V lost 0 bases and J lost 2, with 13 bases in between. The CDR3 runs to 16 residues. The germline V gene has CDR1 ENHRY and CDR2 SYGVKD. CDR3 sequence reads: CAISESKGALQETQYF. In DNA, the CDR3 is TGTGCCATCAGTGAGTCGAAAGGGGCCCTACAAGAGACCCAGTACTTC.

The genes are TRBV5-1 and TRBJ2-1, with 7 bases identical to TRBD2. Germline V gene data show CDR1 as SGHRS and CDR2 as YFSETQ. Trimming at V came to 0 bases and at J to 0 bases, leaving 6 bases not matched to a gene. The CDR3 spans 17 residues. CDR3 DNA sequence: TGCGCCAGCAGCTTGGATACACTAGCGAGCTCCTACAATGAGCAGTTCTTC. This translates into CASSLDTLASSYNEQFF.

The J gene is TRBJ1-1, the V gene TRBV29-1, with D maybe TRBD1 (5 bases). CDR1 SQVTM and CDR2 ANQGSEA come from the germline V gene. V was pared by 3 bases and J by 1 base, with 9 bases between. The CDR3 covers 13 residues. Here the CDR3 DNA reads TGCAGCGTTGAGCAGGGAGGGAACACTGAAGCTTTCTTT. This translates into CSVEQGGNTEAFF.

This clone occurred once. The V gene is TRBV30, the J gene TRBJ1-6; no clear D. The CDR3 contains 13 residues. Trimming took off 2 bases at V and 6 bases at J, with 8 bases between the two ends. Per the germline V gene, CDR1 is GTSNPN and CDR2 is SVGIG (reference sequence). The CDR3 loop is CAWSTAFNSPLHF. In nucleotides, the CDR3 is TGTGCCTGGAGTACCGCGTTTAATTCACCCCTCCACTTT. Together with reference TRBV30 and TRBJ1-6, the CDR3 gives the full variable domain: SQTIHQWPATLVQPVGSPLSLECTVEGTSNPNLYWYRQAAGRGLQLLFYSVGIGQISSEVPQNLSASRPQDRQFILSSKKLLLSDSGFYLCAWSTAFNSPLHFGNGTRLTVT.

This chain uses TRBV25-1 with TRBJ2-7; D is perhaps TRBD1 (6 bases). CDR3 length: 14 residues. Germline V gene data show CDR1 as MGHDK and CDR2 as SYGVNS. Trimming removed 0 bases from V and 2 bases from J, with 8 bases in between. This CDR3 reads CASSEYGGTYEQYF. Here the CDR3 DNA reads TGTGCCAGCAGTGAATATGGGGGCACCTACGAGCAGTACTTC.

This chain uses TRBV6-1 with TRBJ2-3; TRBD2 aligns across 14 bases. CDR1 and CDR2 (germline): MNHNS, SASEGT. This CDR3 spans 15 amino acids. V shed 4 bases and J 4 bases; nucleotides not matched to a gene: 1. CDR3 in amino acids: CASSVTSGGADTQYF. CDR3 sequence (DNA): TGTGCCAGCAGTGTGACTAGCGGGGGGGCAGATACGCAGTATTTT.